The 18 T cell receptor beta chains in this list originate from one sample, sequenced in a study of cytomegalovirus exposure and HLA in healthy donors. This PCR relied on a set of 60 Vbeta primers and 13 Jbeta primers. The method was immunoSEQ multiplex PCR; TCRdb's version includes in-frame clones alone and lacks a portion of them. This table has 120,000 or so clones, about 71% appearing once. Specimen: PBMCs. The receptors originated from a woman aged 45-65 years in good health and CMV-seronegative.

V and J are TRBV19 and TRBJ1-5; 7 bases are shared with TRBD1. V trimming: 6 bases; J trimming: 3 bases; junction bases outside the gene matches: 8. The CDR3 spans 15 residues. CDR1 and CDR2 from the germline V gene are LNHDA and SQIVND (reference sequence). CDR3 DNA sequence: TGTGCCAGTAGCCCTAAGACAGGGCTCAATCAGCCCCAGCATTTT. This translates into CASSPKTGLNQPQHF.

The V call is TRBV5-4, the J call TRBJ1-1; maybe TRBD1 (6 bases). The V gene's germline CDR1 is SGHNT and CDR2 YYREEE (reference sequence). The germline V and J ends were trimmed by 2 bases and 8 bases, with 16 bases remaining between them. There are 14 residues in the CDR3. The CDR3 nucleotides are TGTGCCAGCAGCTTAGCAGGGGTCGTTGGAGAAGCTTTCTTT. Encoded protein: CASSLAGVVGEAFF.

This chain connects TRBV28 to TRBJ2-5; the match to TRBD2 covers 7 bases. Germline V CDR1 and CDR2: MDHEN, SYDVKM. The CDR3 is 17 residues long. V shed 5 bases, J shed 2 bases, and the junction held 14 bases outside the gene matches. The CDR3, as DNA: TGTGCCAGCAGTCCCCAAGGGTATAGCGGGCGACAAGAGACCCAGTACTTC. Translation gives CASSPQGYSGRQETQYF.

This clone occurred a few times. The V call is TRBV29-1, the J call TRBJ2-1; tentatively, D is TRBD1 (5 bases). The germline gives CDR1 SQVTM, CDR2 ANQGSEA. This CDR3 is 14 amino acids long. Trimming took 4 bases from V and 2 from J, leaving 12 bases between them. The CDR3 nucleotides are TGCAGCGTTGTAAGCAGGGCCGCCTACAATGAGCAGTTCTTC. Translated: CSVVSRAAYNEQFF.

This clone has only a few counts. The gene calls are TRBV15 and TRBJ2-3; D perhaps matches TRBD2 (6 bases). In germline, CDR1 is LNHNV, CDR2 YYDKDF (reference sequence). The CDR3 runs to 15 residues. V was shortened by 0 bases and J by 4 bases, with 11 bases between the two germline ends. CDR3 loop: CATSRDRTGADTQYF. CDR3 DNA: TGTGCCACCAGCAGAGATCGGACGGGAGCAGATACGCAGTATTTT.

This chain links TRBV27 with TRBJ1-1, with a tentative D call TRBD1 (5 bases). The V end was cut by 6 bases, the J end by 4 bases, with 15 bases between. Germline loops: CDR1 MNHEY, CDR2 SMNVEV (reference sequence). The CDR3 is made up of 14 amino acids. The CDR3 DNA follows: TGTGCCAGCAGGACTGGGACTTTATTCACTGAAGCTTTCTTT. This sequence encodes CASRTGTLFTEAFF.

This rearrangement joins TRBV7-3 to TRBJ2-1; D is unresolved. The germline V gene encodes CDR1 SGHTA and CDR2 FQGTGA. V was cut by 2 bases and J by 2 bases, with 13 bases left in between. The CDR3 is 16 residues long. The CDR3 is CASSLFPDKTYNEQFF. The CDR3 DNA reads TGTGCCAGCAGCTTATTTCCCGACAAGACCTACAATGAGCAGTTCTTC.

The chain is built from TRBV9 and TRBJ2-1; 8 bases map to TRBD2. V lost 0 bases to trimming and J lost 8 bases; unmatched junction nucleotides: 16. The germline gives CDR1 SGDLS, CDR2 YYNGEE. The CDR3 extends over 18 amino acids. CDR3 coding DNA: TGTGCCAGCAGCGTAGCTACTAGCGGCCATACAAACCGGGATGAGCAGTTCTTC. Protein product: CASSVATSGHTNRDEQFF.

The chain links TRBV6-4 to TRBJ2-3, with 11 bases that match TRBD2. The CDR3 is 20 residues long. From germline, CDR1 is MRHNA and CDR2 SNTAGT. The V segment lost 2 bases and the J segment 0 bases; nucleotides outside the gene matches: 13. As DNA, the CDR3 is TGTGCCAGCAGTGACAGAGCGACAGGGGGACTAGCGGATAGCACAGATACGCAGTATTTT. Residues: CASSDRATGGLADSTDTQYF.

The V and J genes are TRBV6-1 and TRBJ1-5; the D gene is possibly TRBD1 (5 bases). Germline CDR1 is MNHNS and CDR2 is SASEGT. V lost 0 bases and J lost 0, with 15 bases in between. There are 18 residues in the CDR3. This CDR3 reads CASSEAGQRPYSNQPQHF. In DNA form, the CDR3 reads TGTGCCAGCAGTGAAGCGGGGCAGCGCCCTTATAGCAATCAGCCCCAGCATTTT.

This clone was recorded only once. This sequence joins TRBV28 and TRBJ2-3; D is possibly TRBD1 (6 bases). The CDR3 totals 14 residues. CDR1 MDHEN and CDR2 SYDVKM come from the germline V gene. The V end was cut by 5 bases, the J end by 4 bases, with 13 bases between. Here the CDR3 DNA reads TGTGCCAGCAGTCCCTATAACAGGGCAGATACGCAGTATTTT. This encodes CASSPYNRADTQYF.

The genes are TRBV6-5 and TRBJ1-2; 8 bases match TRBD1. This CDR3 spans 14 amino acids. The ends lost 5 bases at V and 6 bases at J; junction bases unmatched: 8. CDR1 is MNHEY, CDR2 SVGAGI, per germline. This CDR3 is CASSGTRTGHGYTF. CDR3 DNA: TGTGCCAGCAGTGGGACAAGGACAGGGCATGGCTACACCTTC.

The chain's CDR3 is CASSSPGTDFFLQYF. DNA of the CDR3: TGTGCCAGTAGTTCCCCCGGGACAGATTTTTTTCTACAGTACTTC. The chain employs TRBV19 and TRBJ2-7; the match to TRBD1 covers 7 bases. Losses at the gene ends were 5 bases for V and 10 bases for J; bases not matched to a gene: 17. Germline CDR1 reads LNHDA; CDR2 reads SQIVND (reference sequence). The CDR3 contains 15 residues.

In this sample, this clone turned up once. The chain carries TRBV9 and TRBJ1-1, with 11 bases lining up with TRBD1. CDR1 SGDLS and CDR2 YYNGEE come from the germline V gene. The V gene end was trimmed by 4 bases and the J gene end by 6 bases; junction bases not matched to a gene: 8. The CDR3 extends over 15 amino acids. The CDR3 protein is CASSPGQGGIAEAFF. CDR3 nucleotides: TGTGCCAGCAGCCCGGGACAGGGGGGTATCGCTGAAGCTTTCTTT.

V usage is TRBV29-1 and J usage is TRBJ2-2; TRBD1 agrees at 9 bases. Germline V CDR1 and CDR2: SQVTM, ANQGSEA. The CDR3 is 13 residues long. Trimming at V came to 7 bases and at J to 4 bases, leaving 4 bases not matched to a gene. CDR3 sequence (DNA): TGCAGCGCCGGGACAGGGATCACCGGGGAGCTGTTTTTT. Amino acids: CSAGTGITGELFF.

This clone was detected only once. The CDR3 loop is CASSPPTGHEQFF. The CDR3 DNA follows: TGTGCCAGCAGTCCACCAACAGGGCATGAGCAGTTCTTC. The chain joins TRBV28 to TRBJ2-1; D may be TRBD1 (6 bases). V was shortened by 5 bases and J by 8 bases, with 13 bases between the two germline ends. CDR1 is MDHEN and CDR2 is SYDVKM in the germline V gene. CDR3 length: 13 residues. Full variable domain (outside the CDR3, taken from reference TRBV28 and TRBJ2-1): DVKVTQSSRYLVKRTGEKVFLECVQDMDHENMFWYRQDPGLGLRLIYFSYDVKMKEKGDIPEGYSVSREKKERFSLILESASTNQTSMYLCASSPPTGHEQFFGPGTRLTVL.

This clone has only a few counts. This chain joins TRBV30 and TRBJ2-3; 10 bases match TRBD2. J lost 6 bases, V lost 0 bases, and 6 bases had no gene match. This CDR3 region has 15 residues. Looked up from germline, CDR1 is GTSNPN and CDR2 is SVGIG (reference sequence). Written as DNA, the CDR3 is TGTGCCTGGAGTGTAGGGACTAGCGCATTTGATACGCAGTATTTT. Its protein is CAWSVGTSAFDTQYF.

The rearrangement links TRBV5-1 to TRBJ1-1; 12 nucleotides match TRBD1. This CDR3 is 19 amino acids long. The V gene end was trimmed by 4 bases and the J gene end by 3 bases; junction bases not matched to a gene: 16. Germline CDR1 reads SGHRS; CDR2 reads YFSETQ. In DNA, the CDR3 is TGCGCCAGCAGCCGAATGATCGGGACAGGGGGCCTACCGGACACTGAAGCTTTCTTT. Translating it yields CASSRMIGTGGLPDTEAFF.